This T cell receptor (beta chain) was identified during a study of T cells and Merkel cell carcinoma outcomes. Notes on this clone: The antigen is not known.

Method: immunoSEQ multiplex PCR; TCRdb's copy keeps in-frame clones and lacks some. The sample contains under 20,000 clones, approximately 80% of which appear only once. The CDR3 totals 16 residues. V was trimmed by 0 bases and J by 4 bases, leaving 17 bases between them. Germline CDR1 SGHRS, CDR2 YFSETQ. Study-level results: In Merkel cell carcinoma, repertoire and T-cell density reportedly predicted outcomes.

The sequencing sample was made of tumor tissue from Merkel cell carcinoma. The TCR comes from a human donor with Merkel cell carcinoma. The genes are TRBV5-1 and TRBJ2-7; no clear D gene. The CDR3 is CASSLAKAVPTYEQYF. CDR3 nucleotide sequence: TGCGCCAGCAGCTTGGCCAAGGCGGTGCCGACTTACGAGCAGTACTTC.